Below, 32 T cell receptor beta chains from the same sample are listed, as sequenced in a study of cytomegalovirus exposure and HLA in healthy donors (dated by TCRdb to 2015 to 2018). Libraries were made using the immunoSEQ multiplex PCR assay. In its TCRdb copy, this immuneACCESS table keeps in-frame sequences only and misses some clones. Where compared with another copy, unresolved V genes explain less than half of these, and the others have no known cause. The sample table records roughly 120,000 clones; 70% to 90% of these occur just once. More than 1.5% of the sample goes to the ten largest clones. The source material was PBMCs. The receptors were gathered from a man aged 18 to 30 in good health and CMV-seronegative.

The chain recombines TRBV5-4 with TRBJ2-1; a possible D gene is TRBD2 (6 bases). CDR1 is SGHNT and CDR2 is YYREEE in the germline V gene (reference sequence). V was clipped by 0 bases and J by 3 bases, with 13 bases between them. The CDR3 length is 16 residues. The CDR3 here is CASSLELEGLYNEQFF. The CDR3 DNA sequence: TGTGCCAGCAGCTTGGAGCTGGAGGGCCTCTACAATGAGCAGTTCTTC. Drawing the rest from reference TRBV5-4 and TRBJ2-1, the complete variable domain is ETGVTQSPTHLIKTRGQQVTLRCSSQSGHNTVSWYQQALGQGPQFIFQYYREEENGRGNFPPRFSGLQFPNYSSELNVNALELDDSALYLCASSLELEGLYNEQFFGPGTRLTVL.

The DNA of the CDR3 is TGTGCCAGCACCCCGGGGGGGACAGCCTACGAGCAGTACTTC. Its protein is CASTPGGTAYEQYF. J is TRBJ2-7 and V is TRBV28, with TRBD2 as a possible D gene (8 bases). This CDR3 is built from 14 residues. CDR1 is MDHEN, CDR2 SYDVKM, per germline. V lost 7 bases and J 2 bases, leaving 15 bases between the germline ends.

The V gene is TRBV11-3, the J gene TRBJ1-1; TRBD1 is a possible D gene (6 bases). Germline lookup yields CDR1 SGHNT and CDR2 YENEEA. The CDR3 is 13 residues long. The V end was cut by 5 bases, the J end by 13 bases, with 20 bases between. In DNA form, the CDR3 reads TGTGCCAGCAGCCCCTCTGCGGGGGCTCACGGTTTCTTT. It specifies CASSPSAGAHGFF. Complete variable domain (other parts from reference TRBV11-3 and TRBJ1-1): EAGVVQSPRYKIIEKKQPVAFWCNPISGHNTLYWYLQNLGQGPELLIRYENEEAVDDSQLPKDRFSAERLKGVDSTLKIQPAELGDSAVYLCASSPSAGAHGFFGQGTRLTVV.

This rearrangement joins TRBV5-1 to TRBJ2-1, with TRBD1 matching over 7 bases. CDR3 length: 16 residues. Per germline, CDR1 SGHRS and CDR2 YFSETQ. With V trimmed by 0 bases and J by 4 bases, 7 bases remained unmatched. CDR3 bases: TGCGCCAGCAGCTTGGATGGCGACAGGGTATACAATGAGCAGTTCTTC. This codes for CASSLDGDRVYNEQFF. The full variable domain, rest sourced from reference TRBV5-1 and TRBJ2-1, is KAGVTQTPRYLIKTRGQQVTLSCSPISGHRSVSWYQQTPGQGLQFLFEYFSETQRNKGNFPGRFSGRQFSNSRSEMNVSTLELGDSALYLCASSLDGDRVYNEQFFGPGTRLTVL.

The chain combines TRBV6-1 with TRBJ2-5, with 7 bases aligning to TRBD1. J lost 5 bases, V lost 8 bases, and 8 bases had no gene match. The germline gives CDR1 MNHNS, CDR2 SASEGT. The CDR3 length is 13 residues. The DNA of the CDR3 is TGTGCCAGCGGAAGACAGGGTCTTGAGACCCAGTACTTC. Residues: CASGRQGLETQYF.

The genes are TRBV10-3 and TRBJ2-1, with D perhaps TRBD2 (6 bases). V lost 6 bases, J lost 6 bases, and 9 bases lay in between. CDR1 and CDR2 from the germline V gene are ENHRY and SYGVKD. The CDR3 has 12 amino acids. CDR3 sequence (DNA): TGTGCCATCAGAACCGGGGGCAATGAGCAGTTCTTC. This codes for CAIRTGGNEQFF.

This chain links TRBV15 with TRBJ2-1; 9 bases map to TRBD1. This CDR3 has 14 residues. The germline V gene encodes CDR1 LNHNV and CDR2 YYDKDF (reference sequence). Trimming removed 6 bases from V and 6 bases from J; junction bases left unmatched: 6. This CDR3 is CATRTDRGPNEQFF. CDR3 DNA: TGTGCCACCAGAACGGACAGGGGACCCAATGAGCAGTTCTTC.

V usage is TRBV28 and J usage is TRBJ2-3; tentative D call: TRBD2 (5 bases). Germline lookup yields CDR1 MDHEN and CDR2 SYDVKM. The CDR3 is made up of 15 amino acids. Trimming took 3 bases from V and 0 from J, leaving 10 bases between them. CDR3 region: CASSFVRTSTDTQYF. The CDR3 DNA is TGTGCCAGCAGTTTTGTTAGGACTAGCACAGATACGCAGTATTTT.

The V gene is TRBV19, the J gene TRBJ2-7; D might be TRBD1 (6 bases). The CDR3 consists of 18 residues. Trimming took 3 bases from V and 5 from J, leaving 26 bases between them. Germline values: CDR1 LNHDA, CDR2 SQIVND (reference sequence). The DNA of the CDR3 is TGTGCCAGTAGTATCGGTGTAGGGGGACCCACCTTTCCTGACGAGCAGTACTTC. Amino acid sequence: CASSIGVGGPTFPDEQYF.

The genes are TRBV29-1 and TRBJ1-2; 9 bases are a match to TRBD1. Trimming at V came to 7 bases and at J to 6 bases, leaving 3 bases not matched to a gene. Germline CDR1 SQVTM, CDR2 ANQGSEA. CDR3 length equals 11 residues. The CDR3 DNA reads TGCAGCGCCCGACAGGGGGATGGCTACACCTTC. Its translation is CSARQGDGYTF. Full variable domain (rest looked up from reference TRBV29-1 and TRBJ1-2): SAVISQKPSRDICQRGTSLTIQCQVDSQVTMMFWYRQQPGQSLTLIATANQGSEATYESGFVIDKFPISRPNLTFSTLTVSNMSPEDSSIYLCSARQGDGYTFGSGTRLTVV.

This sequence joins TRBV11-2 and TRBJ2-7; D is ambiguous. This CDR3 is 15 amino acids long. Trimming cost V 1 base and J 3 bases, with 13 bases left between them. CDR1 is SGHAT and CDR2 is FQNNGV in the germline V gene. The CDR3 reads CASSLVGSSLYEQYF. DNA of the CDR3: TGTGCCAGCAGCTTAGTCGGGTCTTCACTCTACGAGCAGTACTTC.

The chain couples TRBV6-5 to TRBJ1-2; 7 positions match TRBD1. V shed 5 bases, J shed 7 bases, and the junction held 10 bases outside the gene matches. Germline V gene data show CDR1 as MNHEY and CDR2 as SVGAGI. This CDR3 is built from 14 residues. CDR3 nucleotide sequence: TGTGCCAGCAGTACTCCGACAGGGTACGGTGGCTACACCTTC. Translated, it gives CASSTPTGYGGYTF.

The rearrangement joins TRBV27 to TRBJ2-7, with D maybe TRBD2 (5 bases). CDR3 length: 15 residues. Germline V gene sequence: CDR1 MNHEY, CDR2 SMNVEV (reference sequence). Trimming removed 11 bases from V and 2 bases from J, with 22 bases in between. The DNA for the CDR3 is TGTGCCTCCAGATTGGGAGCCCTCGACGCCTACGAGCAGTACTTC. It yields the protein CASRLGALDAYEQYF.

This clone was recorded only once. The chain recombines TRBV15 with TRBJ1-4; D perhaps matches TRBD1 (5 bases). This CDR3 contains 13 residues. The V and J ends lost 1 base and 11 bases respectively, with 11 bases between them. The V gene's germline CDR1 is LNHNV and CDR2 YYDKDF (reference sequence). Written as DNA, the CDR3 is TGTGCCACCAGCAGAGGTCCGGGGGGGAAACTGTTTTTT. This gives the protein CATSRGPGGKLFF.

The chain employs TRBV9 and TRBJ2-5; D is possibly TRBD2 (5 bases). The germline V and J ends were trimmed by 0 bases and 1 base, with 7 bases remaining between them. The CDR3 spans 14 residues. From germline, CDR1 is SGDLS and CDR2 YYNGEE. CDR3 sequence: CASSVDRGQETQYF. In DNA form, the CDR3 reads TGTGCCAGCAGCGTAGATCGGGGCCAAGAGACCCAGTACTTC.

DNA for the CDR3: TGTGCCAGCAGTGCTGCCTATAGCAATCAGCCCCAGCATTTT. Its protein product is CASSAAYSNQPQHF. V usage is TRBV2 and J usage is TRBJ1-5, with D unresolved. CDR3 size: 14 residues. V lost 4 bases and J lost 0, with 7 bases in between. Germline V gives CDR1 SNHLY, CDR2 FYNNEI.

This clone was picked up one time. The chain links TRBV28 to TRBJ2-3, with TRBD2 identical over 9 bases. V lost 5 bases, J lost 6 bases, and 6 bases stayed unmatched. Germline CDR1 reads MDHEN; CDR2 reads SYDVKM. The CDR3 covers 14 residues. This CDR3 is CASSRGLAGDTQYF. Here the CDR3 DNA reads TGTGCCAGCAGTCGGGGACTAGCAGGCGATACGCAGTATTTT.

The gene calls are TRBV4-1 and TRBJ2-7; the D gene is possibly TRBD2 (5 bases). CDR3 length: 13 residues. With 5 bases removed from V and 6 bases from J, the gap between germline ends came to 14 bases. Germline lookup yields CDR1 MGHRA and CDR2 YSYEKL. The CDR3 DNA reads TGCGCCAGCAGCTACCTAAGGACTGGCGAGCAGTACTTC. Its protein product is CASSYLRTGEQYF.

The chain couples TRBV7-9 to TRBJ2-1; 11 bases match TRBD2. The CDR3 consists of 16 residues. V dropped 5 bases and J dropped 0; count of bases not matched to a gene: 3. Germline V gene data show CDR1 as SEHNR and CDR2 as FQNEAQ (reference sequence). The CDR3 protein is CASSPTSGSSYNEQFF. The CDR3 nucleotides read TGTGCCAGCAGCCCAACTAGCGGGAGCTCCTACAATGAGCAGTTCTTC.

The gene calls are TRBV6-5 and TRBJ2-7, with 9 nucleotides matching TRBD1. CDR1 MNHEY and CDR2 SVGAGI come from the germline V gene. The ends lost 6 bases at V and 4 bases at J; junction bases unmatched: 7. The CDR3 runs to 14 residues. The CDR3 DNA is TGTGCCAGCAGCTGGGACAGGGAAGGATACGAGCAGTACTTC. Translated: CASSWDREGYEQYF.

This clone came up once. The chain links TRBV7-2 to TRBJ1-2; weak D call: TRBD1 (5 bases). Trimming removed 5 bases from V and 6 bases from J, with 19 bases in between. The CDR3 is made up of 15 amino acids. The V gene's germline CDR1 is SGHTA and CDR2 FQGNSA. The CDR3 spells CASSTKYGGMDGYTF. The CDR3 coding sequence is TGTGCCAGCAGCACTAAGTACGGGGGGATGGATGGCTACACCTTC.

J is TRBJ2-1 and V is TRBV7-7, with 7 bases aligning to TRBD2. Per germline, CDR1 SSHAT and CDR2 FNYEAQ (reference sequence). V shed 5 bases and J 0 bases; nucleotides not matched to a gene: 7. CDR3 length equals 16 residues. Written as DNA, the CDR3 is TGTGCCAGCAGCGCGGCTAGCGGTGCCTCCTACAATGAGCAGTTCTTC. Residues: CASSAASGASYNEQFF.

The table lists this clone with a count of one. The chain uses TRBV15 and TRBJ2-1; 7 bases match TRBD1. Unmatched junction bases numbered 7, after V lost 4 bases and J lost 4 bases. The CDR3 spans 15 residues. Germline V gene data show CDR1 as LNHNV and CDR2 as YYDKDF (reference sequence). Here the CDR3 DNA reads TGTGCCACCAGCACTCACCGGGACAGATACAATGAGCAGTTCTTC. Translating gives CATSTHRDRYNEQFF.

This sequence joins TRBV5-1 and TRBJ1-2; weak D call: TRBD1 (5 bases). V shed 1 base and J shed 4 bases, with 11 bases lying between them. Germline loops: CDR1 SGHRS, CDR2 YFSETQ. The CDR3 runs to 14 residues. CDR3 bases: TGCGCCAGCAGCTTGAACCCAGGGTTCTATGGCTACACCTTC. Residues: CASSLNPGFYGYTF.

This chain joins TRBV25-1 and TRBJ1-1; possibly TRBD1 for D (5 bases). The CDR3 contains 14 residues. Trimming removed 10 bases at V and 4 bases at J, with 19 bases between. The germline gives CDR1 MGHDK, CDR2 SYGVNS. The CDR3, as DNA: TGTGCCACCGAACCGTGGGGGGTAGGCACTGAAGCTTTCTTT. This encodes CATEPWGVGTEAFF.

The chain couples TRBV18 to TRBJ2-7; 11 nucleotides align to TRBD2. V trimming: 5 bases; J trimming: 0 bases; junction bases outside the gene matches: 3. The CDR3 sequence is 15 residues long. Per the germline V gene, CDR1 is KGHSH and CDR2 is LQKENI. CDR3 amino acids: CASSSGLADSYEQYF. DNA of the CDR3: TGTGCCAGCTCATCGGGACTAGCGGACTCCTACGAGCAGTACTTC.

V is TRBV4-1 and J is TRBJ2-1; perhaps TRBD2 as D (6 bases). The V gene lost 3 bases and the J gene lost 16 bases, with 16 bases spanning the gap. The CDR3 extends over 12 amino acids. Per germline, CDR1 MGHRA and CDR2 YSYEKL. The CDR3 spells CASSHVSGTRFF. The CDR3 nucleotides read TGCGCCAGCAGCCATGTTAGCGGAACTCGTTTCTTC.

The chain uses TRBV29-1 and TRBJ2-3; weak D call: TRBD2 (6 bases). Germline assignment: CDR1 SQVTM and CDR2 ANQGSEA. V lost 7 bases, J lost 0 bases, and 14 bases lay in between. The CDR3 loop spans 14 amino acids. This chain's CDR3 is CSGDPGTSTDTQYF. DNA of the CDR3: TGCAGCGGGGACCCCGGGACTAGCACAGATACGCAGTATTTT.

The chain carries TRBV5-1 and TRBJ2-7; 7 positions agree with TRBD2. The CDR3 runs to 15 residues. V lost 3 bases, J lost 2 bases, and 8 bases stayed unmatched. The germline gives CDR1 SGHRS, CDR2 YFSETQ. CDR3 loop: CASSWQDGGAYEQYF. The CDR3 nucleotides are TGCGCCAGCAGCTGGCAAGATGGGGGGGCCTACGAGCAGTACTTC.

CDR3 residues: CASSYFEGADGYTF. DNA of the CDR3: TGTGCCAGCAGTTATTTTGAGGGGGCGGATGGCTACACCTTC. The chain joins TRBV6-6 to TRBJ1-2; 7 nucleotides align to TRBD1. CDR1 MNHNY and CDR2 SVGAGI come from the germline V gene (reference sequence). Trimming removed 3 bases from V and 6 bases from J; junction bases left unmatched: 7. The CDR3 contains 14 residues.

The chain is built from TRBV6-6 and TRBJ1-1; D may be TRBD1 (6 bases). There are 16 residues in the CDR3. Germline CDR1 and CDR2: MNHNY and SVGAGI (reference sequence). The V end lost 4 bases, the J end lost 4 bases, and 19 bases lay between the germline ends. CDR3 sequence (DNA): TGTGCCAGCAGTTGGGAACAACAGGGAAGTGGCACTGAAGCTTTCTTT. It yields the protein CASSWEQQGSGTEAFF.

V gene TRBV6-1 combines with J gene TRBJ1-4; D not resolved. The germline CDR1 and CDR2 sequences are MNHNS and SASEGT. CDR3 length: 12 amino acids. V gave up 2 bases and J gave up 8 bases, with 6 bases separating them. This CDR3 is CASSEPVEKLFF. The DNA for the CDR3 is TGTGCCAGCAGTGAACCCGTGGAAAAACTGTTTTTT.